Listed here are 25 T cell receptor beta chains from one sample, sequenced in a study of beta chain features in type 1 diabetes. Sequencing targeted expressed TCRB transcripts, as all isolated RNA had been reverse transcribed. Clones were sequenced by immunoSEQ multiplex PCR, and TCRdb holds only the in-frame ones, with some missing. The repertoire holds 250,000 or so clones, with 68% as singletons. The sample taken for sequencing was naive CD4+ T cells from blood. All receptors derive from a man aged 30 to 39 in good health.

This chain joins TRBV11-2 and TRBJ2-5, with 8 bases matching TRBD2. The germline V gene has CDR1 SGHAT and CDR2 FQNNGV. The CDR3 covers 13 residues. V was pared by 5 bases and J by 5 bases, with 4 bases of the junction left unmatched. CDR3 in DNA: TGTGCCAGCAGCCCGGGACTAGAGGAGACCCAGTACTTC. This translates into CASSPGLEETQYF. Supplemented by reference TRBV11-2 and TRBJ2-5, the full variable domain reads EAGVAQSPRYKIIEKRQSVAFWCNPISGHATLYWYQQILGQGPKLLIQFQNNGVVDDSQLPKDRFSAERLKGVDSTLKIQPAKLEDSAVYLCASSPGLEETQYFGPGTRLLVL.

V usage is TRBV25-1 and J usage is TRBJ2-2; 8 positions agree with TRBD1. Germline V gene sequence: CDR1 MGHDK, CDR2 SYGVNS. The V gene end was trimmed by 3 bases and the J gene end by 8 bases; junction bases not matched to a gene: 2. There are 13 residues in the CDR3. In DNA form, the CDR3 reads TGTGCCAGCAGTGACAGGGGGCTAGGGGAGCTGTTTTTT. This encodes CASSDRGLGELFF.

Only one count was recorded for this clone. The chain links TRBV19 to TRBJ2-1; D possibly matches TRBD1 or TRBD2 (5 bases each). The V and J ends lost 6 bases and 3 bases respectively, with 12 bases between them. The germline V gene encodes CDR1 LNHDA and CDR2 SQIVND (reference sequence). The CDR3 is 14 residues long. In DNA, the CDR3 is TGTGCCAGTAGCCGGGGCGGCAGCTACAATGAGCAGTTCTTC. Translated: CASSRGGSYNEQFF. Supplemented by reference TRBV19 and TRBJ2-1, the full variable domain reads DGGITQSPKYLFRKEGQNVTLSCEQNLNHDAMYWYRQDPGQGLRLIYYSQIVNDFQKGDIAEGYSVSREKKESFPLTVTSAQKNPTAFYLCASSRGGSYNEQFFGPGTRLTVL.

This clone was found a few times. The sample has other DNA sequences that encode this CDR3 too. The gene calls are TRBV7-2 and TRBJ2-7; 8 nucleotides line up with TRBD2. This CDR3 has 13 residues. Germline V CDR1 and CDR2: SGHTA, FQGNSA. V lost 4 bases, J lost 2 bases, and 1 base stayed unmatched. The chain's CDR3 is CASSSGLAYEQYF. The CDR3 nucleotides read TGTGCCAGCAGCTCGGGACTAGCCTACGAGCAGTACTTC.

The J gene is TRBJ2-2, the V gene TRBV7-9; possibly TRBD1 or TRBD2 for D (6 bases each). Germline assignment: CDR1 SEHNR and CDR2 FQNEAQ (reference sequence). This CDR3 region has 15 residues. The V end lost 5 bases, the J end lost 9 bases, and 19 bases lay between the germline ends. The chain's CDR3 is CASSAYREEHRELFF. The DNA of the CDR3 is TGTGCCAGCAGCGCCTACAGGGAGGAACACCGGGAGCTGTTTTTT.

The J gene is TRBJ2-1, the V gene TRBV30; unclear D gene. Germline V gene lookup returns CDR1 GTSNPN and CDR2 SVGIG (reference sequence). V gave up 2 bases and J gave up 6 bases, with 5 bases separating them. The CDR3 is 11 amino acids. CDR3 loop: CAWSFSNEQFF. CDR3 nucleotide sequence: TGTGCCTGGAGTTTCAGCAATGAGCAGTTCTTC. Full variable domain (outside the CDR3, taken from reference TRBV30 and TRBJ2-1): SQTIHQWPATLVQPVGSPLSLECTVEGTSNPNLYWYRQAAGRGLQLLFYSVGIGQISSEVPQNLSASRPQDRQFILSSKKLLLSDSGFYLCAWSFSNEQFFGPGTRLTVL.

As concerns this clone: Other DNA sequences in this specimen translate into the identical CDR3. The rearrangement links TRBV10-3 to TRBJ2-5; D call uncertain. Between the trimmed V and J ends, which lost 0 bases and 5 bases, there was a span of 4 bases. The CDR3 extends over 12 amino acids. Germline values: CDR1 ENHRY, CDR2 SYGVKD. The CDR3 DNA sequence: TGTGCCATCAGTGAGTCTGGTGAGACCCAGTACTTC. It encodes CAISESGETQYF.

The chain couples TRBV9 to TRBJ2-1, with a possible D match to TRBD1 (6 bases). The V end was cut by 0 bases, the J end by 5 bases, with 9 bases between. Germline CDR1 reads SGDLS; CDR2 reads YYNGEE. The CDR3 runs to 14 residues. The CDR3 bases are TGTGCCAGCAGCGTAGTACAGGGCCACAATGAGCAGTTCTTC. Its translation is CASSVVQGHNEQFF.

The V and J genes are TRBV11-2 and TRBJ1-3; TRBD1 is a possible D gene (6 bases). This CDR3 spans 16 amino acids. Trimming shortened V by 5 bases and J by 0 bases, and 14 bases separated the two germline ends. The V gene's germline CDR1 is SGHAT and CDR2 FQNNGV. This chain's CDR3 is CASSTTDSSSGNTIYF. In nucleotides, the CDR3 is TGTGCCAGCAGCACGACGGACAGCAGCTCTGGAAACACCATATATTTT.

A word on this clone: The sample holds other DNA sequences that translate to the same CDR3. CDR3 nucleotides: TGTGCCTGGAACAGGGTTGGGGAGCTGTTTTTT. This encodes CAWNRVGELFF. This chain connects TRBV30 to TRBJ2-2, with D maybe TRBD1 (6 bases). Germline-derived CDR1 and CDR2 are GTSNPN and SVGIG (reference sequence). V was shortened by 4 bases and J by 8 bases, with 8 bases between the two germline ends. The length of the CDR3 is 11 residues. The complete variable domain, with remaining parts taken from reference TRBV30 and TRBJ2-2, reads SQTIHQWPATLVQPVGSPLSLECTVEGTSNPNLYWYRQAAGRGLQLLFYSVGIGQISSEVPQNLSASRPQDRQFILSSKKLLLSDSGFYLCAWNRVGELFFGEGSRLTVL.

The chain carries TRBV29-1 and TRBJ2-7; possibly TRBD2 for D (5 bases). Trimming shortened V by 7 bases and J by 7 bases, and 14 bases separated the two germline ends. Germline-derived CDR1 and CDR2 are SQVTM and ANQGSEA. This CDR3 comprises 11 residues. The CDR3 nucleotides read TGCAGCGCCTCGGACCAGCGGGAGCAGTACTTC. This sequence encodes CSASDQREQYF.

The chain is built from TRBV7-2 and TRBJ2-2, with 8 bases matching TRBD1. With 5 bases clipped from V and 7 bases from J, the junction kept 3 bases outside the gene matches. The CDR3 loop spans 13 amino acids. Germline V CDR1 and CDR2: SGHTA, FQGNSA. The CDR3 protein is CASSRDRSGELFF. The CDR3, as DNA: TGTGCCAGCAGCCGGGACAGGAGCGGGGAGCTGTTTTTT.

This chain uses TRBV4-1 with TRBJ2-3, with 7 bases matching TRBD2. Per the germline V gene, CDR1 is MGHRA and CDR2 is YSYEKL. The CDR3 extends over 16 amino acids. V was pared by 0 bases and J by 3 bases, with 6 bases of the junction left unmatched. CDR3: CASSQDPSGGTDTQYF. The CDR3 nucleotides are TGCGCCAGCAGCCAAGACCCTAGCGGAGGGACAGATACGCAGTATTTT.

The gene calls are TRBV19 and TRBJ2-4; possible D gene TRBD1, 6 bases. The CDR3 sequence is 13 residues long. Looked up from germline, CDR1 is LNHDA and CDR2 is SQIVND (reference sequence). V was cut by 6 bases and J by 6 bases, with 12 bases left in between. The CDR3 DNA sequence: TGTGCCAGTAGCGACTCCAGGGGAAACATTCAGTACTTC. Residues: CASSDSRGNIQYF.

V gene TRBV11-2 combines with J gene TRBJ1-2, with TRBD1 identical over 7 bases. Germline CDR1 and CDR2: SGHAT and FQNNGV. The length of the CDR3 is 13 residues. V shed 5 bases, J shed 3 bases, and the junction held 3 bases outside the gene matches. CDR3 amino acids: CASSRDRDYGYTF. The DNA of the CDR3 is TGTGCCAGCAGCCGTGACAGGGACTATGGCTACACCTTC.

The chain combines TRBV7-9 with TRBJ2-2; no reliable D call. This CDR3 spans 12 amino acids. Germline CDR1 and CDR2: SEHNR and FQNEAQ (reference sequence). Trimming pared 1 base from V and 6 bases from J, leaving 3 bases between. CDR3 bases: TGTGCCAGCAGCTTAGTTTCCGGGGAGCTGTTTTTT. It encodes CASSLVSGELFF.

For this clone: The sample contains more than one DNA sequence encoding this CDR3. The CDR3, as DNA: TGCAGCGTTGGGGGCAGGGCCCACTACGAGCAGTACTTC. It yields the protein CSVGGRAHYEQYF. The chain recombines TRBV29-1 with TRBJ2-7; TRBD1 might be the D (5 bases). Germline CDR1 and CDR2: SQVTM and ANQGSEA. The CDR3 sequence is 13 residues long. Trimming removed 4 bases at V and 3 bases at J, with 13 bases between.

J is TRBJ2-6 and V is TRBV30, with 9 bases fitting TRBD1. Germline trimming cut 7 bases from V and 4 bases from J; bases unmatched to any gene: 17. Germline CDR1 and CDR2: GTSNPN and SVGIG (reference sequence). The CDR3 extends over 18 amino acids. CDR3 region: CASDRDRDPLSGANVLTF. The CDR3 DNA is TGTGCCTCTGACCGGGACAGGGATCCACTTTCCGGGGCCAACGTCCTGACTTTC.

The genes are TRBV29-1 and TRBJ2-1, with TRBD1 as a possible D gene (5 bases). CDR3 length: 10 amino acids. Trimming left V 4 bases short and J 12 bases short, with 10 bases between. From germline, CDR1 is SQVTM and CDR2 ANQGSEA. The CDR3 nucleotides are TGCAGCGTTGTGAGGCAGGGGCAGTTCTTC. Protein: CSVVRQGQFF.

This clone has only one observation. The sample contains more than one DNA sequence encoding this CDR3. The rearrangement links TRBV9 to TRBJ2-5, with a weak D call TRBD1 (5 bases). Trimming removed 0 bases from V and 4 bases from J, with 10 bases in between. The CDR3 runs to 14 residues. The germline V gene has CDR1 SGDLS and CDR2 YYNGEE. DNA for the CDR3: TGTGCCAGCAGCGTAGGTCAGGGTGGAGAGACCCAGTACTTC. Translated, it gives CASSVGQGGETQYF.

This rearrangement joins TRBV14 to TRBJ2-3; no clear D gene. The CDR3 has 17 residues. From germline, CDR1 is SGHDN and CDR2 FVKESK. Trimming stripped 4 bases from V and 1 base from J, with 18 bases between. CDR3 region: CASSPWRILFRTDTQYF. CDR3 nucleotides: TGTGCCAGCAGCCCATGGCGGATCCTGTTCCGCACAGATACGCAGTATTTT. Variable domain in full (rest from reference TRBV14 and TRBJ2-3): EAGVTQFPSHSVIEKGQTVTLRCDPISGHDNLYWYRRVMGKEIKFLLHFVKESKQDESGMPNNRFLAERTGGTYSTLKVQPAELEDSGVYFCASSPWRILFRTDTQYFGPGTRLTVL.

The sample holds one count of this clone. The gene calls are TRBV7-2 and TRBJ2-5; tentatively, D is TRBD2 (6 bases). Germline CDR1 is SGHTA and CDR2 is FQGNSA. The CDR3 is made up of 14 amino acids. Trimming shortened V by 1 base and J by 3 bases, and 9 bases separated the two germline ends. The CDR3 spells CASSLGTKEETQYF. The DNA of the CDR3 is TGTGCCAGCAGCTTAGGGACTAAGGAAGAGACCCAGTACTTC. The full variable domain, completed using reference TRBV7-2 and TRBJ2-5, is GAGVSQSPSNKVTEKGKDVELRCDPISGHTALYWYRQSLGQGLEFLIYFQGNSAPDKSGLPSDRFSAERTGGSVSTLTIQRTQQEDSAVYLCASSLGTKEETQYFGPGTRLLVL.

The table lists this clone with a count of one. The chain joins TRBV5-1 to TRBJ2-7; a possible D gene is TRBD1 (7 bases). The CDR3 loop spans 13 amino acids. Germline V lookup: CDR1 SGHRS, CDR2 YFSETQ. The V gene lost 4 bases and the J gene lost 3 bases, with 11 bases spanning the gap. As DNA, the CDR3 is TGCGCCAGCAGCGCGGGACAGCTCTACGAGCAGTACTTC. This encodes CASSAGQLYEQYF.

The chain joins TRBV27 to TRBJ1-4; no definite D call. The V gene lost 8 bases and the J gene lost 3 bases, with 13 bases spanning the gap. The length of the CDR3 is 14 residues. Per germline, CDR1 MNHEY and CDR2 SMNVEV (reference sequence). This chain's CDR3 is CASGRRMANEKLFF. Here the CDR3 DNA reads TGTGCCAGCGGTAGGCGGATGGCTAATGAAAAACTGTTTTTT.

The chain recombines TRBV4-1 with TRBJ2-1; possible D gene TRBD1, 6 bases. Per germline, CDR1 MGHRA and CDR2 YSYEKL. The CDR3 totals 16 residues. V was pared by 0 bases and J by 3 bases, with 12 bases between. The CDR3 DNA reads TGCGCCAGCAGCCAAGATCCAGGGGCGATCTACAATGAGCAGTTCTTC. Its protein is CASSQDPGAIYNEQFF.